A selection of T cell receptor beta chains follows, all from one sample in a study of cytomegalovirus exposure and HLA in healthy donors. Only in-frame clones appear in the TCRdb table, and some are missing; sequencing was by immunoSEQ multiplex PCR. This table has 140,000 or so clones, around 80% appearing once. The specimen was PBMCs. These receptors were taken from a man aged 40-50 years in good health and CMV-seronegative. Each CDR3 is given with its conserved first and last residue. A D gene is named only where the DNA matches it firmly. A row's size may be missing; if present it is once, few, many or a size class.

TRBJ2-2 NA NA TRBV10-3 CAISDGGANTGELFF TGTGCCATCAGTGACGGGGGAGCGAACACCGGGGAGCTGTTTTTT
TRBJ2-7 NA NA TRBV5-5 CASSLVQGDYEQYF TGTGCCAGCAGCTTGGTACAGGGCGACTACGAGCAGTACTTC
TRBJ2-7 NA TRBD1 TRBV7-9 CASSPGQASYEQYF TGTGCCAGCAGCCCCGGACAGGCCTCCTACGAGCAGTACTTC
TRBJ2-3 NA NA TRBV21-1 CASSTHGLRPSTDTQYF TGTGCCAGCAGCACACACGGACTACGCCCTAGCACAGATACGCAGTATTTT
TRBJ2-7 NA NA TRBV13 CASSLGEETYEQYF TGTGCCAGCAGCTTAGGGGAGGAGACCTACGAGCAGTACTTC
TRBJ2-7 NA NA TRBV5-1 CASSLVPGIFNEQYF TGCGCCAGCAGCTTGGTTCCAGGGATTTTCAACGAGCAGTACTTC
TRBJ2-7 NA TRBD1 TRBV9 CASSAGTGGTYEQYF TGTGCCAGCAGCGCGGGGACAGGGGGAACCTACGAGCAGTACTTC
TRBJ2-2 NA TRBD2 TRBV4-1 CASSYLAGGSTGELFF TGCGCCAGCAGCTACTTAGCGGGAGGTAGCACCGGGGAGCTGTTTTTT
TRBJ2-5 NA TRBD1 TRBV28 CASSSSTGKQEETQYF TGTGCCAGCAGTTCCTCGACAGGGAAACAGGAAGAGACCCAGTACTTC
TRBJ2-7 NA TRBD1 TRBV7-9 CASSEDRDGTNEQYF TGTGCCAGCAGCGAGGACAGGGACGGGACGAACGAGCAGTACTTC
TRBJ2-2 NA TRBD2 TRBV27 CASSPNRGLARAGELFF TGTGCCAGCAGTCCGAACCGGGGACTAGCTCGTGCCGGGGAGCTGTTTTTT
TRBJ2-7 NA TRBD1 TRBV29-1 CSVAGTGGIDEQYF TGCAGCGTAGCAGGGACAGGGGGCATAGACGAGCAGTACTTC
TRBJ1-4 once NA TRBV5-5 CASNPTTGLEKLFF TGTGCCAGCAACCCCACGACAGGTTTGGAAAAACTGTTTTTT
TRBJ2-2 NA NA TRBV4-1 CASSQGLVLYPNTGELFF TGCGCCAGCAGCCAAGGACTAGTCCTTTACCCGAACACCGGGGAGCTGTTTTTT
TRBJ2-2 few TRBD2 TRBV30 CAWSSGRETGELFF TGTGCCTGGTCCAGCGGGAGGGAAACCGGGGAGCTGTTTTTT
TRBJ2-2 NA NA TRBV7-2 CASSLVIVWGKNTGELFF TGTGCCAGCAGCTTAGTCATAGTGTGGGGCAAGAACACCGGGGAGCTGTTTTTT
TRBJ2-1 NA TRBD2 TRBV19 CASMGLVASGRDEQFF TGTGCCAGTATGGGGTTGGTAGCTAGCGGGAGAGACGAGCAGTTCTTC
TRBJ2-5 few TRBD1 TRBV15 CATSRLRDRETQYF TGTGCCACCAGCAGACTCCGGGACAGAGAGACCCAGTACTTC
TRBJ2-7 once NA TRBV7-9 CASSLGGEYEQYF TGTGCCAGCAGCTTAGGGGGCGAGTACGAGCAGTACTTC
TRBJ1-6 NA TRBD1 TRBV5-4 CASSLIGTVITPYNSPLHF TGTGCCAGCAGCTTGATCGGGACAGTAATTACCCCTTATAATTCACCCCTCCACTTT
TRBJ2-7 few NA TRBV5-4 CASSLYGVDYEQYF TGTGCCAGCAGCTTGTACGGGGTGGACTACGAGCAGTACTTC
TRBJ1-6 NA NA TRBV15 CATSSDRLLNSPLHF TGTGCCACCAGCAGTGACAGGCTTCTTAATTCACCCCTCCACTTT
TRBJ2-5 NA NA TRBV10-3 CAISELPGAFETQYF TGTGCCATCAGTGAGTTGCCGGGAGCGTTCGAGACCCAGTACTTC
TRBJ2-3 NA TRBD2 TRBV7-9 CASSLSGGAADTQYF TGTGCCAGCAGCCTCTCCGGGGGGGCCGCAGATACGCAGTATTTT
TRBJ1-1 few TRBD1 TRBV4-1 CASSQDLLRTGNTEAFF TGCGCCAGCAGCCAAGATCTACTTCGGACAGGGAACACTGAAGCTTTCTTT
TRBJ1-6 NA TRBD1 TRBV10-1 CASRPRRTGYTSSYNSPLHF TGCGCCAGCAGGCCCAGGAGGACAGGTTATACAAGCTCCTATAATTCACCCCTCCACTTT